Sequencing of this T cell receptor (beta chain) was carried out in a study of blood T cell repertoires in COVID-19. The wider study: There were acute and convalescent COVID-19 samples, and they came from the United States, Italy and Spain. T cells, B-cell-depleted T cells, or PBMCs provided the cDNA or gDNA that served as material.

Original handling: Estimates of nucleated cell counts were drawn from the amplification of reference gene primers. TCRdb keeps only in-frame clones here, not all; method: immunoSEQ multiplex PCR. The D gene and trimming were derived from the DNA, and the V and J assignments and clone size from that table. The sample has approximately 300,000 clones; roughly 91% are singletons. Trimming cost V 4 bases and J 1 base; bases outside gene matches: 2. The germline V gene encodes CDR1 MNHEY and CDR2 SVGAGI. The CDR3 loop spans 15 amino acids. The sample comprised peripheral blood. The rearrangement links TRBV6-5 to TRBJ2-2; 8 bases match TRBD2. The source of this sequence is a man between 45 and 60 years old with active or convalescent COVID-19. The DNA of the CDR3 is TGTGCCAGCAGTTTGCTAGCGGGGAACACCGGGGAGCTGTTTTTT. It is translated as CASSLLAGNTGELFF.